A selection of T cell receptor beta chains follows, all from one sample in a study of post-analysis software for immune sequencing data. A single record per CDR3 protein comes from TCRdb applying MiXCR to the PCR reads. Of roughly 400,000 distinct CDR3 sequences in the sample, 30% to 40% were seen once. Sequenced material: blood. These receptors were taken from a girl aged 2 to 9 with multiple sclerosis. CDR3s include the opening cysteine and the closing phenylalanine or tryptophan. A D gene is named only where the DNA matches it firmly. Rows may omit the clone size; those that give it use once, few, many or a size class.

J gene,clone size,D gene,V gene,CDR3 DNA,CDR3 protein
TRBJ2-5,.,.,TRBV12-3/TRBV12-4,TGTGCCAGCAGTTTTGGGATTAATGAGCAGTACTTC,CASSFGINEQYF
TRBJ2-7,.,TRBD1,TRBV10-3,TGTGCCATCGGGTCCGGGGGACAGGGGGTTAGCGAGCAGTACTTC,CAIGSGGQGVSEQYF
TRBJ2-1,.,.,TRBV20-1,TGCAGTGCTAGAGCGAGGAGTAGCTACAATGAGCAGTTCTTC,CSARARSSYNEQFF
TRBJ2-3,.,.,TRBV7-2,TGTGCCAGCAGCAAAGGGAAGGGGTACACAGATACGCAGTATTTT,CASSKGKGYTDTQYF
TRBJ1-5,.,.,TRBV7-9,TGTGCCAGCACCCAAGGAGGACAGCCCCAGCATTTT,CASTQGGQPQHF
TRBJ2-1,.,TRBD1,TRBV24-1,TGTGCCACCAGTGATTTGCCGACAGGGTCGGACTACAATGAGCAGTTCTTC,CATSDLPTGSDYNEQFF
TRBJ2-2,.,.,TRBV28,TGTGCCAGCCGTAGATACACCGGGGAGCTGTTTTTT,CASRRYTGELFF
TRBJ1-4,.,.,TRBV2,TGTGCCAGCAGTGATGGGGGGGCGCGGTATAATGAAAAACTGTTTTTT,CASSDGGARYNEKLFF
TRBJ1-1,few,TRBD1,TRBV5-5,TGTGCCAGCAGCCTACAGGGGGACACTGAAGCTTTCTTT,CASSLQGDTEAFF
TRBJ2-7,.,.,TRBV7-2,TGTGCCAGCAGCCAAACAGGGATCTCCTACGAGCAGTACTTC,CASSQTGISYEQYF